The 7 T cell receptor beta chains reported below all come from one sample, sequenced in a study of T-cell memory formation after mild COVID-19. One entry per CDR3 protein results from TCRdb running MiXCR on the 5' RACE reads. The data contain 350,000 to 450,000 distinct CDR3 sequences, approximately 29% of them seen just once; the ten biggest clones take up about 13%. The sample comprised PBMCs or a T cell subset sorted from them (not recorded which). All receptors derive from an adult woman who had mild COVID-19 (a few samples of this study predate the infection). Cell type and time point are not known.

The J gene is TRBJ2-1, the V gene TRBV5-1; unclear D gene. This CDR3 contains 14 residues. The germline V gene encodes CDR1 SGHRS and CDR2 YFSETQ. V lost 0 bases to trimming and J lost 8 bases, with 12 bases between them. The chain's CDR3 is CASSLDSQNYEQFF. CDR3 bases: TGCGCCAGCAGCTTGGATTCGCAGAATTATGAGCAGTTCTTC.

This CDR3 is CASSFNGQGDSPLHF. CDR3 sequence (DNA): TGTGCCAGCAGCTTTAACGGACAGGGGGATTCACCCCTCCACTTT. The rearrangement links TRBV7-9 to TRBJ1-6; 10 bases agree with TRBD1. Trimming removed 3 bases from V and 8 bases from J; junction bases left unmatched: 4. The CDR3 contains 15 residues. Per the germline V gene, CDR1 is SEHNR and CDR2 is FQNEAQ (reference sequence). Full variable domain (outside the CDR3, taken from reference TRBV7-9 and TRBJ1-6): DTGVSQNPRHKITKRGQNVTFRCDPISEHNRLYWYRQTLGQGPEFLTYFQNEAQLEKSRLLSDRFSAERPKGSFSTLEIQRTEQGDSAMYLCASSFNGQGDSPLHFGNGTRLTVT.

The chain joins TRBV14 to TRBJ2-6, with D possibly being TRBD1 or TRBD2 (6 bases each). V was pared by 2 bases and J by 0 bases, with 14 bases between. The CDR3 consists of 18 residues. CDR1 is SGHDN, CDR2 FVKESK, per germline. CDR3 residues: CASSQMGGANSGANVLTF. The CDR3 nucleotides read TGTGCCAGCAGCCAAATGGGGGGCGCGAACTCTGGGGCCAACGTCCTGACTTTC. The variable domain in full, with the rest retrieved from reference TRBV14 and TRBJ2-6, is EAGVTQFPSHSVIEKGQTVTLRCDPISGHDNLYWYRRVMGKEIKFLLHFVKESKQDESGMPNNRFLAERTGGTYSTLKVQPAELEDSGVYFCASSQMGGANSGANVLTFGAGSRLTVL.

Regarding this clonotype: Compared with germline, one end of the junction differs, possibly owing to a read error. This chain connects TRBV12-3 or TRBV12-4 to TRBJ2-7, with 8 bases aligning to TRBD2. The CDR3 is made up of 14 amino acids. The CDR3 sequence: CASRLAGLSYEQYF. The CDR3 DNA is TGTGCCAGCAGGTTAGCGGGACTATCCTACGAGCAGTACTTC.

The V and J genes are TRBV12-3 or TRBV12-4 and TRBJ2-1; D is unclear. Trimming cost V 3 bases and J 8 bases, with 14 bases left between them. This CDR3 has 14 residues. The CDR3 bases are TGTGCCAGCAGTTTCACCCTCGGTCGGGATGAGCAGTTCTTC. It specifies CASSFTLGRDEQFF.

The sample holds a few counts of this clonotype. The CDR3 here is CASSELGGYTF. The CDR3 bases are TGTGCCAGCAGTGAACTGGGTGGCTACACCTTC. The gene calls are TRBV2 and TRBJ1-2; D gene uncertain. There are 11 residues in the CDR3. V lost 2 bases and J 7 bases, leaving 5 bases between the germline ends. In germline, CDR1 is SNHLY, CDR2 FYNNEI.

This clonotype turned up a few times. The chain combines TRBV4-1 with TRBJ2-7; D unresolved. Germline CDR1 reads MGHRA; CDR2 reads YSYEKL. The CDR3 sequence is 13 residues long. Trimming took off 6 bases at V and 5 bases at J, with 14 bases between the two ends. DNA of the CDR3: TGCGCCAGCAGTCCAGTCTCTCCCAACGAGCAGTACTTC. Protein product: CASSPVSPNEQYF.